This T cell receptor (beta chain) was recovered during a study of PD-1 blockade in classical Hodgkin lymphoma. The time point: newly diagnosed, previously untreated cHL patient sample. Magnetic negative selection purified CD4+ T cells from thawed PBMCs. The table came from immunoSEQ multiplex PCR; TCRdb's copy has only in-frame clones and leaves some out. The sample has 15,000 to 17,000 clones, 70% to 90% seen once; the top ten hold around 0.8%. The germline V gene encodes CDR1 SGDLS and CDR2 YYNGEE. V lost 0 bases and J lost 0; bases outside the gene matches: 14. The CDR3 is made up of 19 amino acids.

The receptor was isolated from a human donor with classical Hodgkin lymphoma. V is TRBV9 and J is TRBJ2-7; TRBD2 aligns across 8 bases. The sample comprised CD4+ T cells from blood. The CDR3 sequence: CASSVGSRGAGASSYEQYF. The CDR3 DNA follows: TGTGCCAGCAGCGTAGGGTCCCGAGGAGCGGGAGCTTCCTCCTACGAGCAGTACTTC.